This T cell receptor (beta chain) was sequenced in a study of cytomegalovirus exposure and HLA in healthy donors. Study-wide context: Around 78 million unique TCR sequences came from HLA-typed donors in an early release. Findings and limits, study-wide: It was 164 TCR beta chains that were listed as cytomegalovirus-associated.

These donors, healthy bone marrow donors, were studied. Germline V gene lookup returns CDR1 SGHRS and CDR2 YFSETQ. The length of the CDR3 is 16 residues. Trimming removed 0 bases at V and 3 bases at J, with 15 bases between. For this clone: Its antigen remains unknown.

The PCR was carried out with 60 Vbeta primers and 13 Jbeta primers. Generated by immunoSEQ multiplex PCR, the TCRdb table keeps only in-frame clones and is missing some. This table has about 190,000 clones, around 84% appearing once. V usage is TRBV5-1 and J usage is TRBJ2-5, with D possibly being TRBD1 (5 bases). This clonotype was obtained from a woman between 18 and 29 years old in good health and CMV-seronegative. Input material: PBMCs. CDR3 nucleotides: TGCGCCAGCAGCTTGGTCCTCACAGGTCCCGAAGAGACCCAGTACTTC. It yields the protein CASSLVLTGPEETQYF. Full variable domain (rest looked up from reference TRBV5-1 and TRBJ2-5): KAGVTQTPRYLIKTRGQQVTLSCSPISGHRSVSWYQQTPGQGLQFLFEYFSETQRNKGNFPGRFSGRQFSNSRSEMNVSTLELGDSALYLCASSLVLTGPEETQYFGPGTRLLVL.